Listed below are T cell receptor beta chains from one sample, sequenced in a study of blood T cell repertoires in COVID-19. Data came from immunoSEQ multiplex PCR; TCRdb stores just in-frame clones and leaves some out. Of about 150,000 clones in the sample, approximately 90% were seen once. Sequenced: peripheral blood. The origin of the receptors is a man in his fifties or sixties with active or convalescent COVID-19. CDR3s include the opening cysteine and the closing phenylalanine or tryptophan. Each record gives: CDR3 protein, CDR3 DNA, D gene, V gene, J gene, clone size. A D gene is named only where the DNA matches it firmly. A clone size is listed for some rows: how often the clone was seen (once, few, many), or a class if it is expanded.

CASSLTGGGVVEKLFF	TGTGCCAGCAGCCTGACAGGGGGCGGAGTGGTTGAAAAACTGTTTTTT	TRBD1	TRBV14	TRBJ1-4	.
CASSRAMAGELFF	TGTGCCAGCAGCCGTGCGATGGCCGGGGAGCTGTTTTTT	.	TRBV7-8	TRBJ2-2	few
CAILTRDRGFGEQFF	TGTGCCATACTGACCAGGGACAGGGGCTTCGGTGAGCAGTTCTTC	TRBD1	TRBV28	TRBJ2-1	.
CASSETVNTEAFF	TGTGCCAGCAGTGAAACGGTGAACACTGAAGCTTTCTTT	.	TRBV6-1	TRBJ1-1	.
CATSRAQGNNSPLHF	TGTGCCACCAGCAGGGCACAGGGGAATAATTCACCCCTCCACTTT	TRBD1	TRBV15	TRBJ1-6	.
CASSERLAGVADTQYF	TGTGCCAGCAGCGAACGCCTAGCGGGAGTGGCAGATACGCAGTATTTT	TRBD2	TRBV9	TRBJ2-3	.
CASSLDFYNEQFF	TGTGCCAGCAGCTTAGACTTCTACAATGAGCAGTTCTTC	.	TRBV7-2	TRBJ2-1	.
CASSPLQGPLSGNTIYF	TGTGCCAGCAGCCCGTTACAGGGCCCCCTCTCTGGAAACACCATATATTTT	.	TRBV4-2	TRBJ1-3	.
CATRETWDRGNTIYF	TGTGCCACTCGGGAAACATGGGACAGGGGGAACACCATATATTTT	TRBD1	TRBV19	TRBJ1-3	.
CSVVSRGPHEQYF	TGCAGCGTTGTTAGCAGGGGTCCCCACGAGCAGTACTTC	.	TRBV29-1	TRBJ2-7	.
CASSRGQGTYEQYF	TGTGCCAGCTCACGGGGACAGGGGACCTACGAGCAGTACTTC	TRBD1	TRBV18	TRBJ2-7	.
CATSPRDGRPEAFF	TGTGCCACCAGCCCGAGGGACGGGAGGCCTGAAGCTTTCTTT	.	TRBV15	TRBJ1-1	.
CASTSTATNEKLFF	TGTGCCAGCACCTCGACAGCAACTAATGAAAAACTGTTTTTT	.	TRBV6-6	TRBJ1-4	.
CASENGGAAGETQYF	TGTGCCAGCGAAAATGGGGGGGCCGCGGGAGAGACCCAGTACTTC	.	TRBV28	TRBJ2-5	.
CAWRWPGGVSTGELFF	TGTGCCTGGAGATGGCCGGGGGGGGTCTCGACCGGGGAGCTGTTTTTT	TRBD2	TRBV30	TRBJ2-2	.
CASSPRTGTGAQYF	TGTGCCAGCAGTCCCCGGACTGGAACAGGGGCCCAGTACTTC	TRBD1	TRBV7-2	TRBJ2-5	few
CASSRLRDTQYF	TGTGCCAGCAGCCGCTTGAGAGATACGCAGTATTTT	.	TRBV3-1/TRBV3-2	TRBJ2-3	.